The 26 T cell receptor beta chains below were found in one sample sequenced in a study of OX40 agonist ivuxolimab in advanced cancers. TCRdb keeps only in-frame clones here, not all; method: immunoSEQ multiplex PCR. The table lists about 30,000 clones, roughly 82% of them singletons. Sequencing was performed on CD4+ or CD8+ T cells sorted from blood, taken in a trial of the OX40 agonist ivuxolimab. The receptors were gathered from an adult with an advanced solid tumor such as melanoma, head and neck, liver or kidney cancer.

Only one count was recorded for this clone. V and J are TRBV5-4 and TRBJ1-2; D may be TRBD1 (5 bases). V lost 4 bases and J 4 bases, leaving 11 bases between the germline ends. Germline loops: CDR1 SGHNT, CDR2 YYREEE (reference sequence). The CDR3 contains 13 residues. CDR3 region: CASSRRQPYGYTF. For the CDR3, the DNA is TGTGCCAGCAGCCGCAGACAGCCCTATGGCTACACCTTC.

This clone appeared a few times. The rearrangement links TRBV7-6 to TRBJ2-3; D call uncertain. The V gene lost 3 bases and the J gene lost 0 bases, with 13 bases spanning the gap. The CDR3 runs to 16 residues. The V gene's germline CDR1 is SGHVS and CDR2 FNYEAQ. In DNA, the CDR3 is TGTGCCAGCAGCTTTTCGAACGACCGTAGCACAGATACGCAGTATTTT. Protein product: CASSFSNDRSTDTQYF.

This clone came up once. V usage is TRBV6-6 and J usage is TRBJ1-1; D is undetermined. The V and J ends lost 5 bases and 1 base respectively, with 14 bases between them. The germline V gene has CDR1 MNHNY and CDR2 SVGAGI (reference sequence). CDR3 length equals 15 residues. The CDR3 DNA reads TGTGCCAGCAGTCCATACCCCAGTGAGAACACTGAAGCTTTCTTT. Amino acids: CASSPYPSENTEAFF.

This chain connects TRBV9 to TRBJ2-5, with D perhaps TRBD2 (5 bases). The V gene's germline CDR1 is SGDLS and CDR2 YYNGEE. The CDR3 loop spans 14 amino acids. V shed 2 bases and J shed 5 bases, with 13 bases lying between them. The CDR3 sequence is CASSVSAGLETQYF. The CDR3 DNA sequence: TGTGCCAGCAGCGTCTCTGCGGGCTTGGAGACCCAGTACTTC. Drawing the rest from reference TRBV9 and TRBJ2-5, the complete variable domain is DSGVTQTPKHLITATGQRVTLRCSPRSGDLSVYWYQQSLDQGLQFLIQYYNGEERAKGNILERFSAQQFPDLHSELNLSSLELGDSALYFCASSVSAGLETQYFGPGTRLLVL.

This clone is labeled as medium-sized (0.01 to 0.1%). The CDR3 protein is CASTPGGGYNEQFF. For the CDR3, the DNA is TGCGCCAGCACCCCCGGGGGGGGCTACAATGAGCAGTTCTTC. The gene calls are TRBV5-1 and TRBJ2-1; 8 nucleotides line up with TRBD2. The CDR3 has 14 amino acids. The germline V gene encodes CDR1 SGHRS and CDR2 YFSETQ. V lost 6 bases to trimming and J lost 3 bases; unmatched junction nucleotides: 5.

The chain recombines TRBV2 with TRBJ2-1; D is unclear. Looked up from germline, CDR1 is SNHLY and CDR2 is FYNNEI. Deletions cut 8 bases from V and 5 bases from J, with 10 bases between. The CDR3 runs to 12 residues. The CDR3 DNA follows: TGTGCCAGCTGTCTAGGAAACAATGAGCAGTTCTTC. Protein sequence: CASCLGNNEQFF.

This chain links TRBV4-1 with TRBJ2-1, with TRBD2 matching 12 bases. The CDR3 is 20 amino acids. Trimming took 3 bases from V and 0 from J; bases not matched to a gene: 12. Germline values: CDR1 MGHRA, CDR2 YSYEKL. The CDR3 nucleotides are TGCGCCAGCAGCCACCCTGAGCCTAGCGGGGGGGATAGCTCCTACAATGAGCAGTTCTTC. This codes for CASSHPEPSGGDSSYNEQFF.

The rearrangement joins TRBV27 to TRBJ2-1; 9 nucleotides agree with TRBD2. V lost 2 bases, J lost 8 bases, and 7 bases stayed unmatched. This CDR3 comprises 15 residues. Germline-derived CDR1 and CDR2 are MNHEY and SMNVEV (reference sequence). The CDR3 DNA reads TGTGCCAGCAGTTTAGGCGGGAGGGCCTTCGATGAGCAGTTCTTC. This translates into CASSLGGRAFDEQFF.

This clone has only a few counts. V and J are TRBV5-1 and TRBJ1-2, with D possibly matching TRBD1 (6 bases). Germline V gene lookup returns CDR1 SGHRS and CDR2 YFSETQ. V was pared by 4 bases and J by 7 bases, with 17 bases between. This CDR3 contains 14 residues. The CDR3 DNA reads as TGCGCCAGCAGCACCAGGACAGCGCAGGCTGGCTACACCTTC. Residues: CASSTRTAQAGYTF.

This clone was seen more than once but under ten times. The V call is TRBV7-9, the J call TRBJ2-1, with D tentatively TRBD2 (5 bases). Germline values: CDR1 SEHNR, CDR2 FQNEAQ (reference sequence). V was trimmed by 5 bases and J by 0 bases, leaving 11 bases between them. CDR3 length equals 15 residues. DNA for the CDR3: TGTGCCAGCAGCCCCACAACTAGCTCCTACAATGAGCAGTTCTTC. It yields the protein CASSPTTSSYNEQFF.

The chain carries TRBV7-3 and TRBJ2-3, with TRBD2 matching over 7 bases. J gave up 5 bases and V 2 bases, and 10 bases lay outside the gene matches. The CDR3 runs to 16 residues. Germline CDR1 reads SGHTA; CDR2 reads FQGTGA. CDR3: CASSLLGAGAGDTQYF. The CDR3 nucleotides read TGTGCCAGCAGCTTACTCGGTGCGGGAGCTGGAGATACGCAGTATTTT. The variable domain in full, with the rest retrieved from reference TRBV7-3 and TRBJ2-3, is GAGVSQTPSNKVTEKGKYVELRCDPISGHTALYWYRQSLGQGPEFLIYFQGTGAADDSGLPNDRFFAVRPEGSVSTLKIQRTERGDSAVYLCASSLLGAGAGDTQYFGPGTRLTVL.

The count of this clone is one. The chain combines TRBV15 with TRBJ2-1, with 7 positions matching TRBD2. The germline V gene has CDR1 LNHNV and CDR2 YYDKDF (reference sequence). The trim removed 4 bases at V and 5 bases at J, leaving 5 bases unmatched. This CDR3 comprises 14 residues. The CDR3 loop reads CATSTLTSDNEQFF. The CDR3 DNA follows: TGTGCCACCAGCACACTCACTAGCGACAATGAGCAGTTCTTC. The variable domain in full, with the rest retrieved from reference TRBV15 and TRBJ2-1, is DAMVIQNPRYQVTQFGKPVTLSCSQTLNHNVMYWYQQKSSQAPKLLFHYYDKDFNNEADTPDNFQSRRPNTSFCFLDIRSPGLGDTAMYLCATSTLTSDNEQFFGPGTRLTVL.

The V and J genes are TRBV7-2 and TRBJ2-7; the match to TRBD1 covers 8 bases. The ends lost 1 base at V and 7 bases at J; junction bases unmatched: 6. The CDR3 covers 14 residues. Germline CDR1 reads SGHTA; CDR2 reads FQGNSA. CDR3 amino acids: CASSLGRGLGEQYF. The CDR3 region has the DNA TGTGCCAGCAGCTTAGGCAGGGGGCTAGGGGAGCAGTACTTC.

The genes are TRBV13 and TRBJ2-1; no clear D. The CDR3 sequence is 11 residues long. Looked up from germline, CDR1 is PRHDT and CDR2 is FYEKMQ (reference sequence). Trimming pared 1 base from V and 9 bases from J, leaving 4 bases between. CDR3 in amino acids: CASSLVREQFF. The CDR3 DNA follows: TGTGCCAGCAGCTTAGTCCGTGAGCAGTTCTTC.

This clone has just one count. The gene calls are TRBV6-4 and TRBJ2-6; 11 nucleotides match TRBD1. Trimming cost V 4 bases and J 0 bases; bases outside gene matches: 8. The CDR3 has 19 residues. The germline V gene has CDR1 MRHNA and CDR2 SNTAGT. CDR3 DNA sequence: TGTGCCAGCAGTGGCCCCCCCGGGACAGGGGGCTCTGGGGCCAACGTCCTGACTTTC. As protein: CASSGPPGTGGSGANVLTF.

The CDR3, as DNA: TGTGCCAGCAGCTTAACCTACGAGCAGTACTTC. This encodes CASSLTYEQYF. The chain carries TRBV11-2 and TRBJ2-7; D is unresolved. This CDR3 has 11 amino acids. CDR1 is SGHAT and CDR2 is FQNNGV in the germline V gene. V lost 2 bases and J 2 bases, leaving 1 base between the germline ends. The whole variable domain, remainder taken from reference TRBV11-2 and TRBJ2-7, is EAGVAQSPRYKIIEKRQSVAFWCNPISGHATLYWYQQILGQGPKLLIQFQNNGVVDDSQLPKDRFSAERLKGVDSTLKIQPAKLEDSAVYLCASSLTYEQYFGPGTRLTVT.

The chain couples TRBV11-2 to TRBJ2-6, with 11 nucleotides matching TRBD1. Germline values: CDR1 SGHAT, CDR2 FQNNGV. The CDR3 length is 18 residues. Losses at the gene ends were 5 bases for V and 3 bases for J; bases not matched to a gene: 9. The DNA of the CDR3 is TGTGCCAGCAGCCTCAAGAGGACAGGGGGCTATGGGGCCAACGTCCTGACTTTC. Its protein product is CASSLKRTGGYGANVLTF.

Only a few counts were recorded for this clone. V usage is TRBV7-9 and J usage is TRBJ2-7; 7 bases fit TRBD2. The germline CDR1 and CDR2 sequences are SEHNR and FQNEAQ (reference sequence). CDR3 length equals 15 residues. V trimming: 10 bases; J trimming: 0 bases; junction bases outside the gene matches: 12. The CDR3 protein is CATGGSGTDSYEQYF. In nucleotides, the CDR3 is TGTGCCACCGGGGGGAGCGGCACCGACTCCTACGAGCAGTACTTC.

This clone appeared a single time. This chain uses TRBV9 with TRBJ2-2, with 11 bases matching TRBD2. CDR1 is SGDLS and CDR2 is YYNGEE in the germline V gene. This CDR3 is built from 16 residues. J gave up 7 bases and V 0 bases, and 5 bases lay outside the gene matches. Written as DNA, the CDR3 is TGTGCCAGCAGCGTAGGCCTAGCGGGAGGCGACGGGGAGCTGTTTTTT. Its protein is CASSVGLAGGDGELFF.

This clone was seen a single time. The chain combines TRBV28 with TRBJ2-5, with 13 bases that match TRBD2. The junction had 1 base not matched to a gene; V was cut back by 5 bases and J by 1 base. This CDR3 contains 15 residues. Germline-derived CDR1 and CDR2 are MDHEN and SYDVKM. The CDR3: CASSRTSGSQETQYF. CDR3 DNA: TGTGCCAGCAGTCGGACTAGCGGGAGCCAAGAGACCCAGTACTTC. Supplemented by reference TRBV28 and TRBJ2-5, the full variable domain reads DVKVTQSSRYLVKRTGEKVFLECVQDMDHENMFWYRQDPGLGLRLIYFSYDVKMKEKGDIPEGYSVSREKKERFSLILESASTNQTSMYLCASSRTSGSQETQYFGPGTRLLVL.

This clone was observed many times. The J gene is TRBJ2-5, the V gene TRBV7-9; 10 positions agree with TRBD2. Germline assignment: CDR1 SEHNR and CDR2 FQNEAQ (reference sequence). Trimming took 7 bases from V and 5 from J; bases not matched to a gene: 10. This CDR3 has 15 residues. The CDR3 sequence: CASTILAGLGETQYF. The CDR3 coding sequence is TGTGCCAGCACCATACTAGCGGGGCTCGGGGAGACCCAGTACTTC.

This chain joins TRBV6-5 and TRBJ2-1; D is perhaps TRBD1 (6 bases). Germline V gene lookup returns CDR1 MNHEY and CDR2 SVGAGI. The CDR3 is 13 amino acids. Trimming stripped 5 bases from V and 9 bases from J, with 14 bases between. The CDR3, as DNA: TGTGCCAGCAGTACAATACAGGGCGGTGAGCAGTTCTTC. This sequence encodes CASSTIQGGEQFF.

The rearrangement joins TRBV9 to TRBJ2-5, with TRBD1 identical over 7 bases. Per germline, CDR1 SGDLS and CDR2 YYNGEE. With V trimmed by 3 bases and J by 2 bases, 7 bases remained unmatched. The CDR3 extends over 15 amino acids. CDR3 DNA: TGTGCCAGCAGCGCCGGGACAGTGACTCAAGAGACCCAGTACTTC. It encodes CASSAGTVTQETQYF.

The V gene is TRBV19, the J gene TRBJ2-7; 8 nucleotides agree with TRBD2. The trim removed 9 bases at V and 4 bases at J, leaving 11 bases unmatched. Germline V gives CDR1 LNHDA, CDR2 SQIVND (reference sequence). The CDR3 length is 14 residues. The CDR3 region is CASGGSGRSYEQYF. The CDR3 DNA reads TGTGCCAGCGGGGGAAGCGGGAGATCTTACGAGCAGTACTTC.

The chain joins TRBV6-5 to TRBJ2-3; no definite D call. The germline V gene encodes CDR1 MNHEY and CDR2 SVGAGI. This CDR3 contains 13 residues. The V end was cut by 0 bases, the J end by 2 bases, with 3 bases between. The CDR3 loop is CASSYSNTDTQYF. CDR3 bases: TGTGCCAGCAGTTACTCTAACACAGATACGCAGTATTTT.

V gene TRBV13 combines with J gene TRBJ2-1; 10 bases agree with TRBD1. V was pared by 1 base and J by 6 bases, with 6 bases of the junction left unmatched. This CDR3 has 16 amino acids. CDR1 and CDR2 from the germline V gene are PRHDT and FYEKMQ (reference sequence). Written as DNA, the CDR3 is TGTGCCAGCAGCTTAGTTGGACAGGGGGGTCGCAATGAGCAGTTCTTC. Translated: CASSLVGQGGRNEQFF.